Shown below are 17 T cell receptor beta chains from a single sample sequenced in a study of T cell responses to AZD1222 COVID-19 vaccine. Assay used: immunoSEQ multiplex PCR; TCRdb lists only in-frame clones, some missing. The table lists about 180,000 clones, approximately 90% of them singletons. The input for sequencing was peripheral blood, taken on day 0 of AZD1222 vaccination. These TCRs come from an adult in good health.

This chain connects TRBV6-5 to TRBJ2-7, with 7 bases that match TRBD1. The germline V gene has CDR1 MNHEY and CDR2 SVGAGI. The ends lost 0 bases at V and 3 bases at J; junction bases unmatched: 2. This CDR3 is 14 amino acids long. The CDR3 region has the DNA TGTGCCAGCAGTTACTCGGGACAGAACTACGAGCAGTACTTC. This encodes CASSYSGQNYEQYF.

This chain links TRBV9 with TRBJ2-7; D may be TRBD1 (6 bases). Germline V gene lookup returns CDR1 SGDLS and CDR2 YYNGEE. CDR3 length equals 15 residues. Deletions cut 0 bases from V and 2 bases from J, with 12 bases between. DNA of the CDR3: TGTGCCAGCAGCGTAGCTCTAGGGACAACCTACGAGCAGTACTTC. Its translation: CASSVALGTTYEQYF.

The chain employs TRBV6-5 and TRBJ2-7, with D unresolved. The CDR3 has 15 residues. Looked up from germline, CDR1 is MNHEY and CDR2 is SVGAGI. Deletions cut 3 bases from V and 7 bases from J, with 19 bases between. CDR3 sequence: CASSYDIGPFGEQYF. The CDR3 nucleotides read TGTGCCAGCAGTTATGACATCGGACCCTTCGGAGAGCAGTACTTC.

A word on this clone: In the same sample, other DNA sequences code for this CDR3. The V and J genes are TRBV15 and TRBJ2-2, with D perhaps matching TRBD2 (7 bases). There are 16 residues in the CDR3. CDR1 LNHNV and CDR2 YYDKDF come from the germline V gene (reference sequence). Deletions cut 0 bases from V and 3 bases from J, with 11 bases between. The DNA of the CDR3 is TGTGCCACCAGCAGAGATCCGGGGGGCCACACCGGGGAGCTGTTTTTT. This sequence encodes CATSRDPGGHTGELFF.

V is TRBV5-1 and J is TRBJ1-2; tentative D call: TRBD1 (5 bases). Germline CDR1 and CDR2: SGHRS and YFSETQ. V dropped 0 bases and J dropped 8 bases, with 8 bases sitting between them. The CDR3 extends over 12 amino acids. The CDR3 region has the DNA TGCGCCAGCAGCTTGGAAAGGGGAGGCTACACCTTC. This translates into CASSLERGGYTF.

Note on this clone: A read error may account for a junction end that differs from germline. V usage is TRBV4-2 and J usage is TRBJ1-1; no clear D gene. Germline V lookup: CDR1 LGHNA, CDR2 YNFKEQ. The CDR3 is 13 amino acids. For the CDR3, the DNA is TGTGCCAGCAGCCAAGATTTAAACACCGAAGCTTTCTTT. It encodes CASSQDLNTEAFF.

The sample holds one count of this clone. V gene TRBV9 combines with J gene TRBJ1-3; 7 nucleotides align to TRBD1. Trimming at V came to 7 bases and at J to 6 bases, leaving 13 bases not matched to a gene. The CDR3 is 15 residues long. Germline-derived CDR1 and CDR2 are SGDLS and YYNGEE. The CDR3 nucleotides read TGTGCCAGCCAGGGGGGGAGAAACCCGTCAAACACCATATATTTT. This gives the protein CASQGGRNPSNTIYF. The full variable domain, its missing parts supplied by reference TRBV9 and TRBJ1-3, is DSGVTQTPKHLITATGQRVTLRCSPRSGDLSVYWYQQSLDQGLQFLIQYYNGEERAKGNILERFSAQQFPDLHSELNLSSLELGDSALYFCASQGGRNPSNTIYFGEGSWLTVV.

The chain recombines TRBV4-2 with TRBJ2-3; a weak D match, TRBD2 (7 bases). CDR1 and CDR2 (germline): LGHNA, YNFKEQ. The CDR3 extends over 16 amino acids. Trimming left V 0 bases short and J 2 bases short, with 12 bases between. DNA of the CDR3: TGTGCCAGCAGCCAAGACGGGGGGCTAACCACAGATACGCAGTATTTT. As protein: CASSQDGGLTTDTQYF.

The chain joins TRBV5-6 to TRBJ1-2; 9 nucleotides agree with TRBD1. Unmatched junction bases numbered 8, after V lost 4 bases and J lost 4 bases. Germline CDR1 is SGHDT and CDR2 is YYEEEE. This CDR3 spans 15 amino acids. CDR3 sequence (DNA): TGTGCCAGCAGCCTAACAGGGGGCGACGGCTATGGCTACACCTTC. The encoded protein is CASSLTGGDGYGYTF.

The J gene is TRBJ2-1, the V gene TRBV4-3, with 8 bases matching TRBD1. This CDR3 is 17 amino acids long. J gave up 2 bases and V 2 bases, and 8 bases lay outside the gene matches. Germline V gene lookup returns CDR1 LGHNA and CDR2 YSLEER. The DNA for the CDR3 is TGCGCCAGCAGCCAACCAGGACAGGGAGAAGCCTACAATGAGCAGTTCTTC. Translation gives CASSQPGQGEAYNEQFF.

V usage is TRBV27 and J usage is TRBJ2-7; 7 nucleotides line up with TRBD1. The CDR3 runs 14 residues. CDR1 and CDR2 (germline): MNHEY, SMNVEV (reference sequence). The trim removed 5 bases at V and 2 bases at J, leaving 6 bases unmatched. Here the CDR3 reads CASSALDRPYEQYF. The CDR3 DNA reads TGTGCCAGCAGTGCCCTGGACAGGCCCTACGAGCAGTACTTC.

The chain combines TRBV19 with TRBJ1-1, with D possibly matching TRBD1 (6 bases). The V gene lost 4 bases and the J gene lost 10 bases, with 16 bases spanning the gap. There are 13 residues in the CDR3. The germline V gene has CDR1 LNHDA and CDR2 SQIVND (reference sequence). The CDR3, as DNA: TGTGCCAGTAGTACAGTACAGGGCTTTGGAGCTTTCTTT. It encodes CASSTVQGFGAFF.

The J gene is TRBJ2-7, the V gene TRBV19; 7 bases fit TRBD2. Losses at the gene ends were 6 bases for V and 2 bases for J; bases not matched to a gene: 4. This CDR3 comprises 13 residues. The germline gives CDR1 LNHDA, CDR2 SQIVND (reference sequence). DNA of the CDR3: TGTGCCAGTAGCAGACTAGCTACCTACGAGCAGTACTTC. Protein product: CASSRLATYEQYF. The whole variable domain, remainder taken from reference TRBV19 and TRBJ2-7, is DGGITQSPKYLFRKEGQNVTLSCEQNLNHDAMYWYRQDPGQGLRLIYYSQIVNDFQKGDIAEGYSVSREKKESFPLTVTSAQKNPTAFYLCASSRLATYEQYFGPGTRLTVT.

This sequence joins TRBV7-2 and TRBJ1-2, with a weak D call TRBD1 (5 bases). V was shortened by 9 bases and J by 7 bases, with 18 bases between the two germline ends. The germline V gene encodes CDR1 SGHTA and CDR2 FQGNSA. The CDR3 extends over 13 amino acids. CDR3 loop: CARRGAAAGGYTF. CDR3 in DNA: TGTGCCAGACGGGGCGCCGCAGCGGGTGGCTACACCTTC.

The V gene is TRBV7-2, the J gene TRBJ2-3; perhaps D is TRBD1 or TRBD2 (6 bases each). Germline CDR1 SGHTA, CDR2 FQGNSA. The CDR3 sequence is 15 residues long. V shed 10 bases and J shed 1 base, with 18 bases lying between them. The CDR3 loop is CATADGGGGTDTQYF. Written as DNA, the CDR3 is TGTGCCACCGCTGACGGGGGCGGGGGCACAGATACGCAGTATTTT.

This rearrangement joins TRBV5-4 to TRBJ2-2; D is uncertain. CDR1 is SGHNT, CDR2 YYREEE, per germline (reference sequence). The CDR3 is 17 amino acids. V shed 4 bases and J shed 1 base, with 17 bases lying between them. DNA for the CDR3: TGTGCCAGCAGCCCAGGCGCATTAACAGTGAACACCGGGGAGCTGTTTTTT. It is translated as CASSPGALTVNTGELFF.

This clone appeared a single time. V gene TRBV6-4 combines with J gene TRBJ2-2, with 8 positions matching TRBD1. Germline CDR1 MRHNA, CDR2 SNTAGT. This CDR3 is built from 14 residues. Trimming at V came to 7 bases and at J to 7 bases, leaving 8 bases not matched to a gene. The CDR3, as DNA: TGTGCCAGCACCCCGACAGGGGAAGGCGGGGAGCTGTTTTTT. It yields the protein CASTPTGEGGELFF.